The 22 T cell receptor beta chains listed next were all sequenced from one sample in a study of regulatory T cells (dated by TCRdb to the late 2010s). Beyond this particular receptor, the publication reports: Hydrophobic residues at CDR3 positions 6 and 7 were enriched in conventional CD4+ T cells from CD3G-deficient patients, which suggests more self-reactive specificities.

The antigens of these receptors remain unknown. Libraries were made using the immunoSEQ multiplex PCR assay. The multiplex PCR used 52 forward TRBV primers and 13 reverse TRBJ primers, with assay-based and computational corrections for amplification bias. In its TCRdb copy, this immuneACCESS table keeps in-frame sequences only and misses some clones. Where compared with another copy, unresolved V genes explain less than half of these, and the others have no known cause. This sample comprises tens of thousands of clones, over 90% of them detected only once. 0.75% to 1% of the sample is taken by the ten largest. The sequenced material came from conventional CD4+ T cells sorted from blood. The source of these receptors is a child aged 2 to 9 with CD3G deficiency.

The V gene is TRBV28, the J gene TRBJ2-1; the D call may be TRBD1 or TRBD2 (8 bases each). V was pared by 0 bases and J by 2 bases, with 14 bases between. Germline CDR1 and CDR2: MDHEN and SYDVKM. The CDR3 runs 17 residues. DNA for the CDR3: TGTGCCAGCAGTTTATGGCGGGGGGACAGGCCCTACAATGAGCAGTTCTTC. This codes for CASSLWRGDRPYNEQFF.

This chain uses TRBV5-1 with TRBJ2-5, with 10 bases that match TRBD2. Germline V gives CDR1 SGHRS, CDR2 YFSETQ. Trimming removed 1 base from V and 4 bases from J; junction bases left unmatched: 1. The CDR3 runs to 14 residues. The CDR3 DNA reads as TGCGCCAGCAGCTTGAGCGGGAGGGGAGAGACCCAGTACTTC. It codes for CASSLSGRGETQYF.

The CDR3 DNA sequence: TGTGCCAGCAGTTCGGGCAGGGGGTTGTTTTTT. Amino acid sequence: CASSSGRGLFF. V is TRBV28 and J is TRBJ1-4, with TRBD1 matching over 7 bases. V was clipped by 4 bases and J by 15 bases; unmatched bases: 5. The CDR3 spans 11 residues. Germline CDR1 reads MDHEN; CDR2 reads SYDVKM.

The DNA for the CDR3 is TGCGCCAGCAGCCTTACACAGGGGATCACTGAAGCTTTCTTT. Protein sequence: CASSLTQGITEAFF. This chain joins TRBV5-1 and TRBJ1-1, with 7 bases lining up with TRBD1. Per germline, CDR1 SGHRS and CDR2 YFSETQ. This CDR3 contains 14 residues. The V segment lost 4 bases and the J segment 4 bases; nucleotides outside the gene matches: 7.

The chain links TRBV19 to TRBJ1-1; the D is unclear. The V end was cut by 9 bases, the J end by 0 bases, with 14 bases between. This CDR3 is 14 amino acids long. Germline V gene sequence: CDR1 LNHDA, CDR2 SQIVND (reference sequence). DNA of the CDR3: TGTGCCAGCTCCCTTAGGGCCTTGAACACTGAAGCTTTCTTT. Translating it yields CASSLRALNTEAFF. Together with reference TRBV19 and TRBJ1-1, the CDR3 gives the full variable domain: DGGITQSPKYLFRKEGQNVTLSCEQNLNHDAMYWYRQDPGQGLRLIYYSQIVNDFQKGDIAEGYSVSREKKESFPLTVTSAQKNPTAFYLCASSLRALNTEAFFGQGTRLTVV.

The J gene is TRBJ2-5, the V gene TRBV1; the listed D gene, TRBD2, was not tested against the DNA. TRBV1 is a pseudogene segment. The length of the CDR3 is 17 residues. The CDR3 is CTSSPGLAGVKQETQYF. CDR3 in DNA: TGCACCAGCAGCCCGGGACTAGCGGGAGTTAAACAAGAGACCCAGTACTTC.

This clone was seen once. The chain's CDR3 is CASSEDRAGYGYTF. Written as DNA, the CDR3 is TGTGCCAGCAGTGAGGACAGGGCAGGGTATGGCTACACCTTC. The chain combines TRBV28 with TRBJ1-2, with TRBD1 matching 8 bases. The V gene end was trimmed by 5 bases and the J gene end by 5 bases; junction bases not matched to a gene: 7. The CDR3 runs to 14 residues. The germline V gene has CDR1 MDHEN and CDR2 SYDVKM.

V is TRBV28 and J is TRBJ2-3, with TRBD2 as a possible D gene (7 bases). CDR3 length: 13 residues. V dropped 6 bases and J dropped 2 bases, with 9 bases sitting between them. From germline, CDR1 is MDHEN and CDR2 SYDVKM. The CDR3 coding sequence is TGTGCCAGCAGCGGGGGGCCCACAGATACGCAGTATTTT. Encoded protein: CASSGGPTDTQYF.

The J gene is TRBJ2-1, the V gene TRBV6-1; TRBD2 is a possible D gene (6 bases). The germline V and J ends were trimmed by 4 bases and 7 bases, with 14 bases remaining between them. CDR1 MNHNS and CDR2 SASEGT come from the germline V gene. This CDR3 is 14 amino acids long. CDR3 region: CASSARERYNEQFF. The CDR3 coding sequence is TGTGCCAGCAGTGCCCGGGAGCGTTATAATGAGCAGTTCTTC.

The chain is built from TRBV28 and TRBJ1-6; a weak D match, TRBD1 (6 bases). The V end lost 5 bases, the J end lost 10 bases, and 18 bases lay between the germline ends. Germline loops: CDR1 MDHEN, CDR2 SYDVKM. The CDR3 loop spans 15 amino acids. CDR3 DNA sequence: TGTGCCAGCAGTAACCAACAGGGATCAGGGTCACCCCTCCACTTT. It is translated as CASSNQQGSGSPLHF.

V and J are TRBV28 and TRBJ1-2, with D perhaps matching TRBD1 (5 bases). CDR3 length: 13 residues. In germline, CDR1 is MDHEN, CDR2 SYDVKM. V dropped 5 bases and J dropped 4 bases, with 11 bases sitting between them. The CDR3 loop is CASSEQETYGYTF. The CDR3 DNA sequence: TGTGCCAGCAGTGAACAGGAGACCTATGGCTACACCTTC.

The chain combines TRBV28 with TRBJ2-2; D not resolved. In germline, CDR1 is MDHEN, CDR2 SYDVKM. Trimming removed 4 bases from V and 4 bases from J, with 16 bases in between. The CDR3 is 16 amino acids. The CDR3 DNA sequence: TGTGCCAGCAGTTCATGGACGGTGGGGTCCACCGGGGAGCTGTTTTTT. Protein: CASSSWTVGSTGELFF.

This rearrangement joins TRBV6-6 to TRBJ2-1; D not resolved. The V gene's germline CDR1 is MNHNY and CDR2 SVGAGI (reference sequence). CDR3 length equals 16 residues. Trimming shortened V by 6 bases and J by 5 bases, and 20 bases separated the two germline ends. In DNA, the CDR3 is TGTGCCAGCAGACCCCCACGCGCCTTTGGGAACAATGAGCAGTTCTTC. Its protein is CASRPPRAFGNNEQFF.

In DNA form, the CDR3 reads TGTGCCAGCAGTTTTCGCTTAGCGGGAGTCTCCGAGCAGTACTTC. It encodes CASSFRLAGVSEQYF. The rearrangement joins TRBV28 to TRBJ2-7, with TRBD2 matching over 9 bases. Germline CDR1 reads MDHEN; CDR2 reads SYDVKM. J was trimmed by 6 bases and V by 3 bases; bases with no gene match: 9. The CDR3 has 15 residues. Variable domain in full (rest from reference TRBV28 and TRBJ2-7): DVKVTQSSRYLVKRTGEKVFLECVQDMDHENMFWYRQDPGLGLRLIYFSYDVKMKEKGDIPEGYSVSREKKERFSLILESASTNQTSMYLCASSFRLAGVSEQYFGPGTRLTVT.

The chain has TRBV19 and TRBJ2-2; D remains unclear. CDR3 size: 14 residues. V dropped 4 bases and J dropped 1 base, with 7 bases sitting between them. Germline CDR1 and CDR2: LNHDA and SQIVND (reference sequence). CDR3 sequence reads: CASSNYRNTGELFF. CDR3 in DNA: TGTGCCAGTAGTAATTACCGGAACACCGGGGAGCTGTTTTTT.

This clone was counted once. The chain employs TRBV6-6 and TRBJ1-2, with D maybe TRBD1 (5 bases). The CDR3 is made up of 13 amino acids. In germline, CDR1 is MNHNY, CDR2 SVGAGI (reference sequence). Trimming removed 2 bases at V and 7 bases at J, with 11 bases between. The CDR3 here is CASSYGAGGGYTF. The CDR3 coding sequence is TGTGCCAGCAGTTACGGGGCAGGAGGTGGCTACACCTTC.

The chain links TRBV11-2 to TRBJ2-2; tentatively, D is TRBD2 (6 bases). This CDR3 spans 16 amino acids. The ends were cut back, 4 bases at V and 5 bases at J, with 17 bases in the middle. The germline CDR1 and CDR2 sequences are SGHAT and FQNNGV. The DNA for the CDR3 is TGTGCCAGCAGCTCAAGTGGGGTCGCGGGGACCGGGGAGCTGTTTTTT. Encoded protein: CASSSSGVAGTGELFF.

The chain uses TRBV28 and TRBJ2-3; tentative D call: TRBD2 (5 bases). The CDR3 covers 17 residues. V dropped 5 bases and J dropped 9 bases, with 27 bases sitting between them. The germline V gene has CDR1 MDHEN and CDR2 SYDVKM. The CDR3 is CASSTQLGRQVGWTQYF. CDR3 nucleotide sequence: TGTGCCAGCAGTACCCAACTAGGACGGCAGGTGGGGTGGACGCAGTATTTT. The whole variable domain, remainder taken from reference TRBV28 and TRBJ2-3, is DVKVTQSSRYLVKRTGEKVFLECVQDMDHENMFWYRQDPGLGLRLIYFSYDVKMKEKGDIPEGYSVSREKKERFSLILESASTNQTSMYLCASSTQLGRQVGWTQYFGPGTRLTVL.

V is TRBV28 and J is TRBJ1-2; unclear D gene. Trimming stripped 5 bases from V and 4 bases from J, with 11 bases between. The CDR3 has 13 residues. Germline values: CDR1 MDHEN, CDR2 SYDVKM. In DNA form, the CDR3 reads TGTGCCAGCAGTACCCCTACCTTCTATGGCTACACCTTC. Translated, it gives CASSTPTFYGYTF.

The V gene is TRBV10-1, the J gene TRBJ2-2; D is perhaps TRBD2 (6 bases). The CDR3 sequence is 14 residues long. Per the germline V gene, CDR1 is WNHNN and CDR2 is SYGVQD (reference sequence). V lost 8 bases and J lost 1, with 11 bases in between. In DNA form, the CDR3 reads TGCGCCAGCCTCCCGGGAGAGAACACCGGGGAGCTGTTTTTT. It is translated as CASLPGENTGELFF.

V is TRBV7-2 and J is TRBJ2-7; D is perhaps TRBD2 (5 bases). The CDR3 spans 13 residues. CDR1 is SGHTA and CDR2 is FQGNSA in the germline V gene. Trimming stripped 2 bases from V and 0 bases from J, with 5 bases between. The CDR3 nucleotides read TGTGCCAGCAGCTTAACTAGCTCCTACGAGCAGTACTTC. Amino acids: CASSLTSSYEQYF.

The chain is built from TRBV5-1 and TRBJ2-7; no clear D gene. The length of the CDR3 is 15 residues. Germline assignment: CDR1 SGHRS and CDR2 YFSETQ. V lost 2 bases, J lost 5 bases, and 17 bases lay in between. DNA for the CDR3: TGCGCCAGCAGCTTTGGTACGGCCCGTGGGGACGAGCAGTACTTC. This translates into CASSFGTARGDEQYF.